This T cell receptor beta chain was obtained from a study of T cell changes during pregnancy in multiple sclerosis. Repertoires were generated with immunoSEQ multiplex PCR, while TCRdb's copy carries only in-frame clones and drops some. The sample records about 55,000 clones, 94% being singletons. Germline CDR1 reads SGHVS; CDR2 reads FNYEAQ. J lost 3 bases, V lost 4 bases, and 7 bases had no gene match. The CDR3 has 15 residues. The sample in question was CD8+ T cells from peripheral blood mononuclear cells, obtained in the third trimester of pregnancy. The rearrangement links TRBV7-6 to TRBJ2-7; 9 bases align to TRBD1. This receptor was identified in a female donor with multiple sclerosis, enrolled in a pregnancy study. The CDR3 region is CASSSWDRDVYEQYF. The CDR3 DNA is TGTGCCAGCAGCTCATGGGACAGGGATGTCTACGAGCAGTACTTC. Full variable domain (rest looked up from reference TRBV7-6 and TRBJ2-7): GAGVSQSPRYKVTKRGQDVALRCDPISGHVSLYWYRQALGQGPEFLTYFNYEAQQDKSGLPNDRFSAERPEGSISTLTIQRTEQRDSAMYRCASSSWDRDVYEQYFGPGTRLTVT.